This TCR beta chain emerged from a study of response to subunit inactivated influenza vaccine. TCRdb reprocessed the RT-PCR reads with MiXCR, giving one entry per CDR3 protein. This sample has 150,000 or so distinct CDR3 sequences; 11% occur once, and the top ten carry 12%. J was trimmed by 2 bases and V by 8 bases; bases with no gene match: 7. The V gene's germline CDR1 is KGHSH and CDR2 LQKENI. The CDR3 covers 15 residues. V gene TRBV18 combines with J gene TRBJ2-1; 9 bases agree with TRBD1. This specimen was non-naive T cells sorted from PBMCs, taken roughly 46 days after vaccination. This clonotype was sampled from a man aged 45 to 65 who received an inactivated influenza vaccine. The CDR3 loop reads CASAQTGGAYNEQFF. Here the CDR3 DNA reads TGTGCCAGCGCGCAAACAGGGGGCGCCTACAATGAGCAGTTCTTC.